This T cell receptor (beta chain) was documented in a study of cytomegalovirus exposure and HLA in healthy donors. This clone was recorded only once. The PCR ran on 60 Vbeta and 13 Jbeta primers. Assay used: immunoSEQ multiplex PCR; TCRdb lists only in-frame clones, some missing. The sample has roughly 160,000 clones, roughly 82% seen once. The CDR3 has 14 residues. Germline-derived CDR1 and CDR2 are SGHKS and YYEKEE (reference sequence). V lost 2 bases, J lost 5 bases, and 5 bases stayed unmatched. The material sequenced was PBMCs. The chain uses TRBV5-5 and TRBJ2-7, with TRBD1 matching 9 bases. This receptor was taken from a man aged 50-60 years in good health and CMV-seropositive. The CDR3 DNA reads as TGTGCCAGCAGCTTATCGGGACAGGGCAACGAGCAGTACTTC. This gives the protein CASSLSGQGNEQYF.